The 2 T cell receptor beta chains below all came from one sample that was sequenced in a study of blood T cell repertoires in COVID-19. The assay was immunoSEQ multiplex PCR, and TCRdb's table has in-frame clones only and misses some. The table records tens of thousands of clones, roughly 80% of them present only once. Sequencing was performed on PBMCs or T cells enriched from blood (not recorded which). The source of these receptors is a woman between 40 and 55 years old with acute COVID-19.

J is TRBJ1-2 and V is TRBV19; tentative D call: TRBD1 (5 bases). Germline-derived CDR1 and CDR2 are LNHDA and SQIVND (reference sequence). V was trimmed by 7 bases and J by 6 bases, leaving 12 bases between them. This CDR3 has 12 residues. This CDR3 is CASMQGGDGYTF. The CDR3 coding sequence is TGTGCCAGTATGCAGGGAGGGGATGGCTACACCTTC. The whole variable domain, filled in from reference TRBV19 and TRBJ1-2, reads DGGITQSPKYLFRKEGQNVTLSCEQNLNHDAMYWYRQDPGQGLRLIYYSQIVNDFQKGDIAEGYSVSREKKESFPLTVTSAQKNPTAFYLCASMQGGDGYTFGSGTRLTVV.

The chain links TRBV6-6 to TRBJ2-1; a weak D match, TRBD1 (6 bases). CDR3 length: 14 residues. V lost 8 bases and J 5 bases, leaving 16 bases between the germline ends. The V gene's germline CDR1 is MNHNY and CDR2 SVGAGI (reference sequence). The CDR3 here is CASCQGSANNEQFF. For the CDR3, the DNA is TGTGCCAGCTGCCAGGGGTCCGCCAACAATGAGCAGTTCTTC.